Here is one T cell receptor beta chain with its context. This entry comes from a study of blood T cell repertoires in COVID-19. Across the study: PBMCs, B-cell-depleted T cells, or T cells provided the cDNA or gDNA that made up the material.

The repertoire was sequenced with immunoSEQ multiplex PCR; TCRdb's copy has only in-frame clones and lacks some. This table has roughly 16,000 clones, 76% appearing once. This receptor was obtained from a man aged 65-85 years with active or convalescent COVID-19. Sequencing input: peripheral blood.

This chain's CDR3 is CASSGGRGEKLFF. CDR3 coding DNA: TGTGCCAGCAGTGGAGGGCGGGGTGAAAAACTGTTTTTT. V usage is TRBV2 and J usage is TRBJ1-4; D call uncertain. Per the germline V gene, CDR1 is SNHLY and CDR2 is FYNNEI. CDR3 length equals 13 residues. V lost 4 bases, J lost 7 bases, and 10 bases lay in between. Looking up the rest from reference TRBV2 and TRBJ1-4 gives the full variable domain: EPEVTQTPSHQVTQMGQEVILRCVPISNHLYFYWYRQILGQKVEFLVSFYNNEISEKSEIFDDQFSVERPDGSNFTLKIRSTKLEDSAMYFCASSGGRGEKLFFGSGTQLSVL.